This T cell receptor beta chain derives from a study of early T cells in non-severe SARS-CoV-2 infection. Study in general: Whole-blood bulk RNA, unsorted, was sequenced, and chains were unpaired.

The CDR3 is made up of 13 amino acids. Germline V gives CDR1 LNHDA, CDR2 SQIVND (reference sequence). V trimming: 4 bases; J trimming: 7 bases; junction bases outside the gene matches: 5. On this clonotype itself: Its antigen is not identified.

Study results and limitations: Reliance on VDJdb matching favored anti-spike CD8 responses; private and CD4 specificities were missed.

TCRdb recomputed calls from the 5' RACE reads with MiXCR, one row per CDR3 protein. This sample carries approximately 89,000 distinct CDR3 sequences, around an eighth of them seen once, and the ten largest clones take approximately 3.3%. The TCR originated in an adult who was a healthcare worker with PCR-confirmed SARS-CoV-2 infection or an uninfected control (not recorded which). The sample comprised whole blood. V usage is TRBV19 and J usage is TRBJ1-2, with TRBD1 matching over 8 bases. CDR3 sequence: CASSTDRVSGYTF. CDR3 DNA: TGTGCCAGTAGTACGGACAGGGTCAGTGGCTACACCTTC. The full variable domain, completed using reference TRBV19 and TRBJ1-2, is DGGITQSPKYLFRKEGQNVTLSCEQNLNHDAMYWYRQDPGQGLRLIYYSQIVNDFQKGDIAEGYSVSREKKESFPLTVTSAQKNPTAFYLCASSTDRVSGYTFGSGTRLTVV.